The 29 T cell receptor beta chains given below trace back to one sample, sequenced in a study of cytomegalovirus exposure and HLA in healthy donors. This PCR relied on a set of 60 Vbeta primers and 13 Jbeta primers. TCRdb keeps only in-frame clones here, not all; method: immunoSEQ multiplex PCR. The data show around 67,000 clones, with roughly 69% seen just once and more than 2.5% held by the top ten. The sequenced material came from PBMCs. All receptors come from a woman aged 45-59 years in good health and CMV-seronegative.

CDR3 loop: CASGRDRDTEAFF. CDR3 nucleotide sequence: TGTGCCAGTGGCCGGGACAGGGACACTGAAGCTTTCTTT. The chain uses TRBV19 and TRBJ1-1, with TRBD1 matching over 9 bases. The ends lost 8 bases at V and 3 bases at J; junction bases unmatched: 4. Germline CDR1 and CDR2: LNHDA and SQIVND (reference sequence). The CDR3 has 13 amino acids. Full variable domain (remainder filled in from reference TRBV19 and TRBJ1-1): DGGITQSPKYLFRKEGQNVTLSCEQNLNHDAMYWYRQDPGQGLRLIYYSQIVNDFQKGDIAEGYSVSREKKESFPLTVTSAQKNPTAFYLCASGRDRDTEAFFGQGTRLTVV.

This clone was picked up one time. This rearrangement joins TRBV7-8 to TRBJ2-7, with 9 bases matching TRBD2. Per germline, CDR1 SGHVS and CDR2 FQNEAQ. CDR3 length equals 16 residues. The V and J ends lost 4 bases and 5 bases, in that order; junction bases with no gene match: 12. DNA of the CDR3: TGTGCCAGCAGCTCCTTAGCGGGAGCCGCTCGGGACGAGCAGTACTTC. Protein sequence: CASSSLAGAARDEQYF.

This clone has only a few counts. The V gene is TRBV7-2, the J gene TRBJ2-7, with D unclear. Trimming took 1 base from V and 3 from J, leaving 4 bases between them. Germline CDR1 is SGHTA and CDR2 is FQGNSA. This CDR3 contains 12 residues. The CDR3 protein is CASSLDYYEQYF. The CDR3 DNA reads as TGTGCCAGCAGCTTAGATTACTACGAGCAGTACTTC.

This chain connects TRBV6-1 to TRBJ2-7; D uncertain. V lost 6 bases to trimming and J lost 0 bases, with 15 bases between them. Germline CDR1 MNHNS, CDR2 SASEGT. The CDR3 has 15 residues. The CDR3 DNA follows: TGTGCCAGCAGCCTTTCGTTTTCGGTCTCCTACGAGCAGTACTTC. Its translation: CASSLSFSVSYEQYF.

This clone was detected only a few times. Other DNA sequences in the same sample also yield this CDR3. V is TRBV6-5 and J is TRBJ1-1; the D is unclear. Germline CDR1 MNHEY, CDR2 SVGAGI. The CDR3 contains 11 residues. The V gene lost 5 bases and the J gene lost 3 bases, with 4 bases spanning the gap. The CDR3 bases are TGTGCCAGCAGTCGCGACACTGAAGCTTTCTTT. Amino acid sequence: CASSRDTEAFF.

The chain is built from TRBV27 and TRBJ2-2; D is undetermined. Trimming took 2 bases from V and 3 from J, leaving 13 bases between them. This CDR3 has 16 amino acids. CDR1 MNHEY and CDR2 SMNVEV come from the germline V gene (reference sequence). The CDR3 reads CASSLGLRVDTGELFF. The CDR3 coding sequence is TGTGCCAGCAGTTTAGGTCTCCGCGTTGACACCGGGGAGCTGTTTTTT.

The V gene is TRBV5-4, the J gene TRBJ2-5, with TRBD2 matching over 11 bases. The germline CDR1 and CDR2 sequences are SGHNT and YYREEE (reference sequence). The trim removed 1 base at V and 2 bases at J, leaving 10 bases unmatched. This CDR3 spans 18 amino acids. This chain's CDR3 is CASSLSSWTSGLQETQYF. In DNA form, the CDR3 reads TGTGCCAGCAGCTTGTCCAGTTGGACTAGCGGGCTACAAGAGACCCAGTACTTC.

This sequence joins TRBV7-9 and TRBJ2-7; TRBD2 agrees at 7 bases. The CDR3 contains 14 residues. J lost 3 bases, V lost 5 bases, and 7 bases had no gene match. Germline V CDR1 and CDR2: SEHNR, FQNEAQ (reference sequence). The CDR3 sequence: CASSHRDYRYEQYF. The CDR3 nucleotides are TGTGCCAGCAGCCACCGGGACTACCGCTACGAGCAGTACTTC. The variable domain in full, with the rest retrieved from reference TRBV7-9 and TRBJ2-7, is DTGVSQNPRHKITKRGQNVTFRCDPISEHNRLYWYRQTLGQGPEFLTYFQNEAQLEKSRLLSDRFSAERPKGSFSTLEIQRTEQGDSAMYLCASSHRDYRYEQYFGPGTRLTVT.

The chain combines TRBV5-1 with TRBJ2-1; tentative D call: TRBD2 (5 bases). Trimming cost V 1 base and J 0 bases, with 8 bases left between them. Looked up from germline, CDR1 is SGHRS and CDR2 is YFSETQ. This CDR3 has 15 residues. For the CDR3, the DNA is TGCGCCAGCAGCTTGACTAGATCCTCCTACAATGAGCAGTTCTTC. Its translation: CASSLTRSSYNEQFF.

The chain is built from TRBV18 and TRBJ1-2, with 7 bases that match TRBD1. The trim removed 2 bases at V and 5 bases at J, leaving 5 bases unmatched. Germline V gene lookup returns CDR1 KGHSH and CDR2 LQKENI. This CDR3 spans 14 amino acids. The CDR3 reads CASSPEMTGYGYTF. The CDR3 DNA reads as TGTGCCAGCTCACCAGAGATGACAGGGTATGGCTACACCTTC.

V usage is TRBV5-6 and J usage is TRBJ1-1, with D perhaps matching TRBD1 (5 bases). Germline values: CDR1 SGHDT, CDR2 YYEEEE. The CDR3 covers 13 residues. Deletions cut 0 bases from V and 4 bases from J, with 7 bases between. DNA for the CDR3: TGTGCCAGCAGCTTGGTTAGGGGCACTGAAGCTTTCTTT. It codes for CASSLVRGTEAFF.

The V call is TRBV4-3, the J call TRBJ1-4; 7 bases are a match to TRBD1. J was trimmed by 7 bases and V by 0 bases; bases with no gene match: 5. The CDR3 totals 15 residues. The germline V gene encodes CDR1 LGHNA and CDR2 YSLEER. The CDR3 DNA sequence: TGCGCCAGCAGCCAAGAGAGGGGGCGGTCTGAAAAACTGTTTTTT. This codes for CASSQERGRSEKLFF.

The CDR3 region is CASSLASGSSYEQYF. The CDR3 coding sequence is TGCGCCAGCAGCTTGGCTAGCGGGAGCTCCTACGAGCAGTACTTC. V usage is TRBV5-1 and J usage is TRBJ2-7, with 10 bases lining up with TRBD2. The V gene's germline CDR1 is SGHRS and CDR2 YFSETQ. Trimming at V came to 0 bases and at J to 0 bases, leaving 0 bases not matched to a gene. CDR3 length equals 15 residues.

The chain carries TRBV2 and TRBJ2-7; 7 bases line up with TRBD1. Unmatched junction bases numbered 10, after V lost 9 bases and J lost 5 bases. Looked up from germline, CDR1 is SNHLY and CDR2 is FYNNEI. The CDR3 spans 13 residues. CDR3 coding DNA: TGTGCCAGTACTGGACAGGTTTTCCACGAGCAGTACTTC. As protein: CASTGQVFHEQYF. The variable domain in full, with the rest retrieved from reference TRBV2 and TRBJ2-7, is EPEVTQTPSHQVTQMGQEVILRCVPISNHLYFYWYRQILGQKVEFLVSFYNNEISEKSEIFDDQFSVERPDGSNFTLKIRSTKLEDSAMYFCASTGQVFHEQYFGPGTRLTVT.

CDR3 nucleotide sequence: TGTGCCAGCAGCCATCAGGGACAGGGAACCTACGAGCAGTACTTC. Protein product: CASSHQGQGTYEQYF. J is TRBJ2-7 and V is TRBV5-5, with TRBD1 identical over 9 bases. CDR3 size: 15 residues. Germline CDR1 SGHKS, CDR2 YYEKEE (reference sequence). V dropped 4 bases and J dropped 2; count of bases not matched to a gene: 7.

The J gene is TRBJ2-7, the V gene TRBV9, with 7 bases lining up with TRBD2. The CDR3 sequence is 15 residues long. Germline V gives CDR1 SGDLS, CDR2 YYNGEE. The ends lost 3 bases at V and 2 bases at J; junction bases unmatched: 8. CDR3 loop: CASSASSGPTYEQYF. The CDR3 DNA sequence: TGTGCCAGCAGCGCATCTAGCGGCCCCACCTACGAGCAGTACTTC.

The J gene is TRBJ1-5, the V gene TRBV28; the match to TRBD1 covers 8 bases. The junction had 5 bases not matched to a gene; V was cut back by 9 bases and J by 7 bases. The CDR3 contains 12 residues. CDR1 MDHEN and CDR2 SYDVKM come from the germline V gene. CDR3 loop: CARGQGGQPQHF. CDR3 DNA: TGTGCCAGAGGACAGGGTGGACAGCCCCAGCATTTT.

The chain employs TRBV27 and TRBJ2-7; TRBD2 matches at 8 bases. The CDR3 totals 14 residues. V shed 3 bases and J 2 bases; nucleotides not matched to a gene: 3. From germline, CDR1 is MNHEY and CDR2 SMNVEV (reference sequence). The CDR3 loop is CASSFQAGAYEQYF. The DNA for the CDR3 is TGTGCCAGCAGTTTCCAAGCGGGAGCCTACGAGCAGTACTTC.

This clone was detected only a few times. This rearrangement joins TRBV9 to TRBJ2-3; 7 bases agree with TRBD2. V dropped 0 bases and J dropped 6; count of bases not matched to a gene: 1. Germline values: CDR1 SGDLS, CDR2 YYNGEE. This CDR3 has 13 amino acids. CDR3 in amino acids: CASSVGEGDTQYF. The CDR3 region has the DNA TGTGCCAGCAGCGTAGGGGAGGGGGATACGCAGTATTTT.

This chain uses TRBV30 with TRBJ1-2, with D hard to call. This CDR3 comprises 12 residues. V dropped 1 base and J dropped 7 bases, with 10 bases sitting between them. Germline V gene lookup returns CDR1 GTSNPN and CDR2 SVGIG (reference sequence). CDR3 nucleotide sequence: TGTGCCTGGAGTGGAGGGAGCGGTGGCTACACCTTC. Translation: CAWSGGSGGYTF. The variable domain in full, completed from reference TRBV30 and TRBJ1-2, reads SQTIHQWPATLVQPVGSPLSLECTVEGTSNPNLYWYRQAAGRGLQLLFYSVGIGQISSEVPQNLSASRPQDRQFILSSKKLLLSDSGFYLCAWSGGSGGYTFGSGTRLTVV.

The chain couples TRBV7-8 to TRBJ2-5, with 7 bases matching TRBD1. V dropped 5 bases and J dropped 5; count of bases not matched to a gene: 5. The CDR3 contains 13 residues. The germline CDR1 and CDR2 sequences are SGHVS and FQNEAQ. For the CDR3, the DNA is TGTGCCAGCAGCGCCGACAGGGAGGAGACCCAGTACTTC. Translating it yields CASSADREETQYF.

The chain has TRBV18 and TRBJ2-3; D may be TRBD1 (5 bases). This CDR3 is built from 14 residues. Trimming took 5 bases from V and 1 from J, leaving 10 bases between them. Germline lookup yields CDR1 KGHSH and CDR2 LQKENI. CDR3 protein: CASSTQGGTDTQYF. The CDR3 DNA follows: TGTGCCAGCTCAACCCAAGGGGGCACAGATACGCAGTATTTT.

This clone was recorded a few times. The chain uses TRBV9 and TRBJ2-1; 7 bases fit TRBD2. The CDR3 contains 15 residues. With 4 bases clipped from V and 2 bases from J, the junction kept 6 bases outside the gene matches. The germline CDR1 and CDR2 sequences are SGDLS and YYNGEE. CDR3 DNA: TGTGCCAGCAGCTCGGCTAGCGGAACCTACAATGAGCAGTTCTTC. Its translation: CASSSASGTYNEQFF.

A single count supports this clone. J is TRBJ2-7 and V is TRBV27; 8 bases are a match to TRBD1. The CDR3 contains 13 residues. Germline CDR1 is MNHEY and CDR2 is SMNVEV (reference sequence). Trimming took 4 bases from V and 5 from J; bases not matched to a gene: 4. In DNA form, the CDR3 reads TGTGCCAGCAGTTCAGCGGACAGGGACGAGCAGTACTTC. Protein product: CASSSADRDEQYF.

The CDR3 DNA reads as TGTGCCAGCAGCTTAATGAGGGCTAGCGGGGTCACCGGGGAGCTGTTTTTT. As protein: CASSLMRASGVTGELFF. The J gene is TRBJ2-2, the V gene TRBV7-3; 9 bases match TRBD2. J gave up 4 bases and V 1 base, and 7 bases lay outside the gene matches. The CDR3 is made up of 17 amino acids. CDR1 and CDR2 (germline): SGHTA, FQGTGA.

The chain recombines TRBV7-8 with TRBJ2-7, with 8 bases lining up with TRBD2. The V gene's germline CDR1 is SGHVS and CDR2 FQNEAQ. Trimming took 1 base from V and 4 from J; bases not matched to a gene: 6. CDR3 length: 15 residues. The CDR3 DNA is TGTGCCAGCAGCTTAGGGCTAGCGGGTCTTTACGAGCAGTACTTC. Encoded protein: CASSLGLAGLYEQYF.

This clone was picked up one time. The rearrangement links TRBV28 to TRBJ1-5; 8 bases agree with TRBD1. CDR1 and CDR2 (germline): MDHEN, SYDVKM. The J segment lost 11 bases and the V segment lost 10 bases, leaving 10 bases of the junction unmatched. The CDR3 totals 12 residues. The CDR3 DNA sequence: TGTGCCACCTTGGGCCAACAGGGGGCCCAGCATTTT. Translation gives CATLGQQGAQHF.

The J gene is TRBJ1-5, the V gene TRBV18; D possibly corresponds to TRBD1 (5 bases). Looked up from germline, CDR1 is KGHSH and CDR2 is LQKENI. This CDR3 is 14 amino acids long. V dropped 6 bases and J dropped 6 bases, with 15 bases sitting between them. The CDR3 DNA is TGTGCCAGCTCCCCAGGGACTAGTTTTCAGCCCCAGCATTTT. It is translated as CASSPGTSFQPQHF.

The chain employs TRBV20-1 and TRBJ2-3; no reliable D call. The ends were cut back, 7 bases at V and 6 bases at J, with 11 bases in the middle. CDR1 is DFQATT, CDR2 SNEGSKA, per germline (reference sequence). The CDR3 has 11 residues. The CDR3 coding sequence is TGCAGTGTCTACTTCGGGGATACGCAGTATTTT. This gives the protein CSVYFGDTQYF.